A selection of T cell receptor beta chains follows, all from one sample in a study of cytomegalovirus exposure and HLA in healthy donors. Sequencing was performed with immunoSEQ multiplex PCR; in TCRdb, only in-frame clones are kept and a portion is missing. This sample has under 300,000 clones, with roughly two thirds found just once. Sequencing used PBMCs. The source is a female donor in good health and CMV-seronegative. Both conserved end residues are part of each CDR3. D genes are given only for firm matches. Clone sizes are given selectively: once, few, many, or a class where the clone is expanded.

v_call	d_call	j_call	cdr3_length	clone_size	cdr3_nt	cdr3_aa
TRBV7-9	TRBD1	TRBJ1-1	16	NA	TGTGCCAGCAGCGCCCGACCTCAGGGGGCGGACACTGAAGCTTTCTTT	CASSARPQGADTEAFF
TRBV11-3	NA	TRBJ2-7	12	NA	TGTGCCAGCAGCTTGTCAAACTACGAGCAGTACTTC	CASSLSNYEQYF
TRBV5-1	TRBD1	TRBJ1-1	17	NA	TGCGCCAGCAGCGGGTGGACAGGGGGTAGGAAAGGGACTGAAGCTTTCTTT	CASSGWTGGRKGTEAFF
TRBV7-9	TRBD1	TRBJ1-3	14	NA	TGTTCCAGCAGCTTATTGACAGGGGGAAACACCATATATTTT	CSSSLLTGGNTIYF
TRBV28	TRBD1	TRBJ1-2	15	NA	TGTGCCAGCAGTGACCGGGACAGGGCCCGCTATGGCTACACCTTC	CASSDRDRARYGYTF
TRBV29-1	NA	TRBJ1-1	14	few	TGCAGCGTTGAAGATCACGGAGTCGACACTGAAGCTTTCTTT	CSVEDHGVDTEAFF
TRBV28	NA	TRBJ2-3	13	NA	TGTGCCAGCAGTCTAGACAGCACAGATACGCAGTATTTT	CASSLDSTDTQYF
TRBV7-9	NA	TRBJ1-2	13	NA	TGTGCCAGCAGCGGGGACAACGACTATGGCTACACCTTC	CASSGDNDYGYTF
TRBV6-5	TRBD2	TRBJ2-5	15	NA	TGTGCCAGCAGTCTAGCGGGGGGCCGCGGCGAGACCCAGTACTTC	CASSLAGGRGETQYF
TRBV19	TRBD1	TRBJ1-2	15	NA	TGTGCCAGTAGTATTTTAGGGACAGGAGCGAACGGCTACACCTTC	CASSILGTGANGYTF
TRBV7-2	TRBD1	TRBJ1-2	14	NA	TGTGCCAGCAGCCAGTCGCGGGACAGCAATGGCTACACCTTC	CASSQSRDSNGYTF
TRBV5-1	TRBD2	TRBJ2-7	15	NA	TGCGCCAGCAGCCCCGCTCCCCTAGCGGGAGTTGAGCAGTACTTC	CASSPAPLAGVEQYF
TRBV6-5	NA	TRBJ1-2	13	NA	TGTGCCAGCAGTACCGGGGGGTTCTCTGGCTACACCTTC	CASSTGGFSGYTF
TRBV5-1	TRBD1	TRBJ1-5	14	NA	TGCGCCAGCAGCTTGGTAGCAGGGGGTCAGCCCCAGCATTTT	CASSLVAGGQPQHF
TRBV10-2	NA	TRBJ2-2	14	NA	TGCGCCAGCAGGACTGGTCCTAACACCGGGGAGCTGTTTTTT	CASRTGPNTGELFF
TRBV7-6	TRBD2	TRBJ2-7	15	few	TGTGCCAGCAGCCCGCCCGCTAGCGGGTCCTACGAGCAGTACTTC	CASSPPASGSYEQYF
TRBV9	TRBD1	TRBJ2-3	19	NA	TGTGCCAGCAGCGAGAGACAGGGGCCTCCTACTTCTAGCACAGATACGCAGTATTTT	CASSERQGPPTSSTDTQYF
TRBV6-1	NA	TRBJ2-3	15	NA	TGTGCCAGCATAGGGAGCTTAAAGAATGGGGATACGCAGTATTTT	CASIGSLKNGDTQYF
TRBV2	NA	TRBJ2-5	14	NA	TGTGCCAGCAGTGAAATGCAGGTCCAAGAGACCCAGTACTTC	CASSEMQVQETQYF